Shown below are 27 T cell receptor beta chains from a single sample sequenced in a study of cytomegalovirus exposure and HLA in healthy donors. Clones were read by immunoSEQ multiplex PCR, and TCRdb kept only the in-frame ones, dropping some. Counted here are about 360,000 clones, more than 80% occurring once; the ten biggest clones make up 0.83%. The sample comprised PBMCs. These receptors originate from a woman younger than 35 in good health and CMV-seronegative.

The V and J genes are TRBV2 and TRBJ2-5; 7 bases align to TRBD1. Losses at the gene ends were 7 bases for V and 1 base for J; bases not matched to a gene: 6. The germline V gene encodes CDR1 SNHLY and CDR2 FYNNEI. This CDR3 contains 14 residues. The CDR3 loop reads CASKDRPRQETQYF. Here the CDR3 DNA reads TGTGCCAGCAAGGACAGGCCTCGCCAAGAGACCCAGTACTTC.

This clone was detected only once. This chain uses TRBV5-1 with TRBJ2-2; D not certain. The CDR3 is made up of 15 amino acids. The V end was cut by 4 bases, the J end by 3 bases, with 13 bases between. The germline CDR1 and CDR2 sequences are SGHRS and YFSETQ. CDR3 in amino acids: CASSTLGAYTGELFF. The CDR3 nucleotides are TGCGCCAGCAGCACCCTTGGAGCTTACACCGGGGAGCTGTTTTTT. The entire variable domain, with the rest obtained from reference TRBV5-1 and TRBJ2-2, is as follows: KAGVTQTPRYLIKTRGQQVTLSCSPISGHRSVSWYQQTPGQGLQFLFEYFSETQRNKGNFPGRFSGRQFSNSRSEMNVSTLELGDSALYLCASSTLGAYTGELFFGEGSRLTVL.

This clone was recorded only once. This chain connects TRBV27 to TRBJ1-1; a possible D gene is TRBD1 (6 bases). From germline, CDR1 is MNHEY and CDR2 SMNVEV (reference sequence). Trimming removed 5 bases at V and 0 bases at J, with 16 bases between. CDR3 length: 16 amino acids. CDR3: CASSDSLGHLNTEAFF. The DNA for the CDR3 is TGTGCCAGCAGTGATTCCCTGGGACATTTGAACACTGAAGCTTTCTTT.

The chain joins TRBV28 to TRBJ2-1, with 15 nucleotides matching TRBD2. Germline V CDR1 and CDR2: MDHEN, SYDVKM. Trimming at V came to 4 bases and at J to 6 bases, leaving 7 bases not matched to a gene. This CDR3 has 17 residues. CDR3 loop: CASSYGLAGGESNEQFF. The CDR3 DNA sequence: TGTGCCAGCAGTTACGGACTAGCGGGGGGGGAGAGCAATGAGCAGTTCTTC.

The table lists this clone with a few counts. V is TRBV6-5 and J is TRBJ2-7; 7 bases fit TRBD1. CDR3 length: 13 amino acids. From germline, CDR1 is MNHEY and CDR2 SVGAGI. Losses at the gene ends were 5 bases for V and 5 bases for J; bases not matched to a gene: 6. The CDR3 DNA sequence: TGTGCCAGCAGTGGACAGGTTCTGGACGAGCAGTACTTC. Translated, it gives CASSGQVLDEQYF.

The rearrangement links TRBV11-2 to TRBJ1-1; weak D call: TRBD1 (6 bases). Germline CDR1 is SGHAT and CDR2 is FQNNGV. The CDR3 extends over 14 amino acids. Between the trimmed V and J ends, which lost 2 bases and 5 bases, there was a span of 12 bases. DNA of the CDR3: TGTGCCAGCAGCTTAAGGGGGAGGGGGACTGAAGCTTTCTTT. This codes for CASSLRGRGTEAFF. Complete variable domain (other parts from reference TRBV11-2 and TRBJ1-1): EAGVAQSPRYKIIEKRQSVAFWCNPISGHATLYWYQQILGQGPKLLIQFQNNGVVDDSQLPKDRFSAERLKGVDSTLKIQPAKLEDSAVYLCASSLRGRGTEAFFGQGTRLTVV.

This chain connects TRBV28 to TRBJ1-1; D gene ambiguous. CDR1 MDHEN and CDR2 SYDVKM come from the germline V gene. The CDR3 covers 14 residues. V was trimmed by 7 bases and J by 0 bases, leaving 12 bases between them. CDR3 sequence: CASKFGLLNTEAFF. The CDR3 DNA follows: TGTGCCAGCAAGTTTGGACTGCTGAACACTGAAGCTTTCTTT.

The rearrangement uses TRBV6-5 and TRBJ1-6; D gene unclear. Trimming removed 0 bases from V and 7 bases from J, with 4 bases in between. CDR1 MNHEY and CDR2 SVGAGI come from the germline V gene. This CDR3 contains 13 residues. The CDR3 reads CASSYSGNSPLHF. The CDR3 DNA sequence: TGTGCCAGCAGTTACTCCGGGAATTCACCCCTCCACTTT.

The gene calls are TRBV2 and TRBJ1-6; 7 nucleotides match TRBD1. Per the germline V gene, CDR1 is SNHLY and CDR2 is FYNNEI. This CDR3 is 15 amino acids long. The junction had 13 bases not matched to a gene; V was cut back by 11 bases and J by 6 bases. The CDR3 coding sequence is TGTGCCGTACGTCCAGGGGGTAGCGTTAATTCACCCCTCCACTTT. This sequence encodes CAVRPGGSVNSPLHF.

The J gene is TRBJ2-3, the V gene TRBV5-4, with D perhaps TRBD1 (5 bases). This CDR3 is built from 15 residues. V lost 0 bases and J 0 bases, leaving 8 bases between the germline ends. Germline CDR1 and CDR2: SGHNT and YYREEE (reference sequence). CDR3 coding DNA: TGTGCCAGCAGCTTGGTGGCAGGGAGCACAGATACGCAGTATTTT. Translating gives CASSLVAGSTDTQYF.

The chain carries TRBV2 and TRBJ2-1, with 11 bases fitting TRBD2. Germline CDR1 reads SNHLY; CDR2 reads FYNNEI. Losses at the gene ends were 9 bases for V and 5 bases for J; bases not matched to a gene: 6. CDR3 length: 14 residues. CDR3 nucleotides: TGTGCCAGTGCCGGGACTAGCGGAAACAATGAGCAGTTCTTC. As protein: CASAGTSGNNEQFF. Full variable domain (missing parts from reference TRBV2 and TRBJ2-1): EPEVTQTPSHQVTQMGQEVILRCVPISNHLYFYWYRQILGQKVEFLVSFYNNEISEKSEIFDDQFSVERPDGSNFTLKIRSTKLEDSAMYFCASAGTSGNNEQFFGPGTRLTVL.

CDR3 sequence: CASRGLSGRNLYEQYF. The CDR3 coding sequence is TGCGCCAGCAGGGGCCTTAGCGGGAGAAATCTCTACGAGCAGTACTTC. The gene calls are TRBV10-2 and TRBJ2-7; the match to TRBD2 covers 9 bases. J was trimmed by 3 bases and V by 6 bases; bases with no gene match: 12. The CDR3 has 16 residues. Germline assignment: CDR1 WSHSY and CDR2 SAAADI.

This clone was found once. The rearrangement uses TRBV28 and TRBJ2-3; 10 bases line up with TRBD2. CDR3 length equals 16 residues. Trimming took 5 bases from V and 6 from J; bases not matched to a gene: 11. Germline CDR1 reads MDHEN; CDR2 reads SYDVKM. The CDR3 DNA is TGTGCCAGCAGTCCCTCTGAAGCGGGGGGGTTGGATACGCAGTATTTT. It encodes CASSPSEAGGLDTQYF.

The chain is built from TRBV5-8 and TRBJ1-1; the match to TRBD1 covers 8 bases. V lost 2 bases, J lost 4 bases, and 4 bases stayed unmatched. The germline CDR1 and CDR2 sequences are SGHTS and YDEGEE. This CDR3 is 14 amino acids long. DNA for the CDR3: TGTGCCAGCAGCTTTGGACAGGGCATCACTGAAGCTTTCTTT. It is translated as CASSFGQGITEAFF.

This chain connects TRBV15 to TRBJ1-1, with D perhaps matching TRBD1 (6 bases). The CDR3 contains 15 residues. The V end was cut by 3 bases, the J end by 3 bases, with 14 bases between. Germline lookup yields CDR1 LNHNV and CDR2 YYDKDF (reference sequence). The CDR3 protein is CATSREQGEHTEAFF. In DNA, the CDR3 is TGTGCCACCAGCAGGGAACAGGGTGAACACACTGAAGCTTTCTTT.

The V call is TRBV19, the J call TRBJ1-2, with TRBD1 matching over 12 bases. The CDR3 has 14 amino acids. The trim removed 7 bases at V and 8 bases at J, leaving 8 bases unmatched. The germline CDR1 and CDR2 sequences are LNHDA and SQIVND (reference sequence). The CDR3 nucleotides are TGTGCCAGTAACCCGGGACAGGGGGCCAGAGGCTACACCTTC. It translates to CASNPGQGARGYTF.

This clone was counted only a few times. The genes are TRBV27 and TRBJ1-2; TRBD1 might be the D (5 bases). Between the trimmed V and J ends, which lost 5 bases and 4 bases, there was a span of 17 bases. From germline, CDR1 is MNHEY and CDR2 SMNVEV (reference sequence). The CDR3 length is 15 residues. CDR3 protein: CASSTSGRGSYGYTF. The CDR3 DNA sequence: TGTGCCAGCAGTACGTCCGGGAGGGGAAGCTATGGCTACACCTTC.

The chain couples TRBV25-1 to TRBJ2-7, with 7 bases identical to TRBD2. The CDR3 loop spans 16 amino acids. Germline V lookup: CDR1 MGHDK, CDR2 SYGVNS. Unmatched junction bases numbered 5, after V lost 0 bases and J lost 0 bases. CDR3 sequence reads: CASSEYRGGDSYEQYF. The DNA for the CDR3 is TGTGCCAGCAGTGAATATAGGGGAGGGGACTCCTACGAGCAGTACTTC.

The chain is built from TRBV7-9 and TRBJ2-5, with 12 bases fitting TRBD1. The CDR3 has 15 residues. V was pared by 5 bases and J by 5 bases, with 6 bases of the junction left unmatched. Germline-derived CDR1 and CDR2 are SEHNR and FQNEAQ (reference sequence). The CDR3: CASSRDRGRGETQYF. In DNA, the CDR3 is TGTGCCAGCAGCCGGGACAGGGGGCGGGGTGAGACCCAGTACTTC. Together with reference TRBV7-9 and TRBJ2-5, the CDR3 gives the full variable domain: DTGVSQNPRHKITKRGQNVTFRCDPISEHNRLYWYRQTLGQGPEFLTYFQNEAQLEKSRLLSDRFSAERPKGSFSTLEIQRTEQGDSAMYLCASSRDRGRGETQYFGPGTRLLVL.

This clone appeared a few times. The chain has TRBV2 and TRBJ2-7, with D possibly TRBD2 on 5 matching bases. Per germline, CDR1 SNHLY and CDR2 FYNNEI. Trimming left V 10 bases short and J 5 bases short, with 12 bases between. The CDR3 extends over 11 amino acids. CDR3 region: CATRVGDEQYF. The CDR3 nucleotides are TGTGCCACCCGGGTCGGGGACGAGCAGTACTTC.

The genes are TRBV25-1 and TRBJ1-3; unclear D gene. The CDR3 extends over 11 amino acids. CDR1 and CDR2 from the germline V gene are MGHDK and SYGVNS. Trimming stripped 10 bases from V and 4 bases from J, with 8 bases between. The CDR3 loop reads CATVMGNTIYF. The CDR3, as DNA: TGTGCCACCGTAATGGGAAACACCATATATTTT.

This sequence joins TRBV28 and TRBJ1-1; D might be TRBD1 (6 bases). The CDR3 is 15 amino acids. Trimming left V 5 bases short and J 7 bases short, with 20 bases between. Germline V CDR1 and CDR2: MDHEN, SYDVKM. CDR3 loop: CASSTLRGGWGEAFF. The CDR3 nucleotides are TGTGCCAGCAGTACCCTTCGGGGGGGCTGGGGTGAAGCTTTCTTT.

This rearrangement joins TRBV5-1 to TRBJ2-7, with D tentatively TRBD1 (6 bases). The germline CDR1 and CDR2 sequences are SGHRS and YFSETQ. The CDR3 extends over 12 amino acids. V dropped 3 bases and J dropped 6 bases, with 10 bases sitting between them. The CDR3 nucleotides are TGCGCCAGCAGCTCCTCAGGGGTCGAGCAGTACTTC. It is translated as CASSSSGVEQYF.

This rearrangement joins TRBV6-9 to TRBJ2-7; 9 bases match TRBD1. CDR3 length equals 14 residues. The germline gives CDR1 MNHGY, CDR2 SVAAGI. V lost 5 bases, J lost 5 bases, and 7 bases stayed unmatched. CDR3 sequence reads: CASSPETGGHEQYF. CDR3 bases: TGTGCCAGCAGTCCCGAGACAGGGGGGCACGAGCAGTACTTC.

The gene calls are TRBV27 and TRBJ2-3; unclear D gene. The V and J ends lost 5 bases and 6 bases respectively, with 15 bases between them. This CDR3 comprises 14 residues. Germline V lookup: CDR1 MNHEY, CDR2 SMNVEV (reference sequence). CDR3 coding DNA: TGTGCCAGCAGTCTCGGGTCCATCTCCGATACGCAGTATTTT. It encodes CASSLGSISDTQYF.

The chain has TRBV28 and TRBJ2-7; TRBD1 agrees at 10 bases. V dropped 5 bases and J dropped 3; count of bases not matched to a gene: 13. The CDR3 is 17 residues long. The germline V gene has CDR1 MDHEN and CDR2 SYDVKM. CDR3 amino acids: CASSPTGTGVLVYEQYF. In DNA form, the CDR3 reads TGTGCCAGCAGTCCCACCGGGACAGGGGTCCTTGTCTACGAGCAGTACTTC.

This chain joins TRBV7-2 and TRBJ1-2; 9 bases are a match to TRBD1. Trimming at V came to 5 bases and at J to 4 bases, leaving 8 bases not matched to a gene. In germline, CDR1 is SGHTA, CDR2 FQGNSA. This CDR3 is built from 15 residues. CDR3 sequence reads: CASSPGDRVGYGYTF. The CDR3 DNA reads TGTGCCAGCAGCCCGGGGGACAGGGTAGGCTATGGCTACACCTTC.